This TCR beta chain emerged from a study of response to subunit inactivated influenza vaccine. General observations from the study: Only a handful of new T cells, the authors suggested, are recruited with each seasonal influenza vaccination.

Comments on this clonotype: As yet, its antigen is unknown.

TCRdb independently ran MiXCR on the RT-PCR reads; one entry per CDR3 protein. In the table there are about 570,000 distinct CDR3 sequences, 12% of which are singletons. The source was PBMCs from blood, collected on the day of vaccination. This TCR was recovered from a man aged 50 or older who received an inactivated influenza vaccine.

The CDR3 is CASSLNTRNTGELFF. CDR3 DNA sequence: TGTGCCAGCAGTCTCAATACTAGGAACACCGGGGAGCTGTTTTTT. The genes are TRBV28 and TRBJ2-2, with a possible D match to TRBD2 (5 bases). The CDR3 sequence is 15 residues long. Germline V lookup: CDR1 MDHEN, CDR2 SYDVKM. V dropped 5 bases and J dropped 1 base, with 11 bases sitting between them.